This TCR beta chain was documented in a study of CDR3 diversity in severe acne (dated by TCRdb to between 2018 and 2020). The CDR1 and CDR2 encoded by the germline V gene are SGHVS and FNYEAQ. The CDR3 starts with the cysteine, ends with the phenylalanine, and has 11 residues. The entry retains the CDR3 DNA only, 33 bases that are in frame from base 1. Library generation was performed with PCR. The instrument was an Illumina HiSeq 2000. TCRdb ran its own pipeline on the public reads, namely fastp trimming at Q25 and MiXCR clone calling, and kept in-frame beta chains. Rows with a matching CDR3 protein are joined into one entry that keeps the most common DNA and genes. The sample profile shows more than 85,000 distinct CDR3 sequences; roughly half of them were found once. The biggest ten clones account for roughly 12% of the sample. This clonotype is considered hyperexpanded (1% or more). It lacks a known antigen. Germline is not matched at one junction end, which may reflect a read error.

This receptor chain uses TRBV7-6 and TRBJ2-1, and 10 junctional nucleotides match TRBD2. Material for sequencing was blood. This sequence was found in a male donor with acne. The CDR3 here reads CASSTGLAEVF. Here is the DNA: TGTGCCAGCAGCACCGGACTAGCGGAGGTCTTC.